This is a list of T cell receptor beta chains from one sample in a study of cytotoxic CD8 clonotypes in ibrutinib-treated CLL. Method: immunoSEQ multiplex PCR; TCRdb's copy keeps in-frame clones and lacks some. The repertoire includes approximately 74,000 clones, 80% of them detected once, and less than 9% sits in the top ten. The sample consisted of PBMCs, taken at disease progression, from a patient treated with ibrutinib. These receptors were collected from a human donor with chronic lymphocytic leukemia. The CDR3 runs from the conserved cysteine through the conserved F or W. A D gene is named only where the DNA matches it firmly. Clone size appears in some rows only: once, few, many, or a class for an expanded clone.

J: TRBJ2-1; V: TRBV27; D: TRBD2; size: NA; CDR3: CASSPSSGRGQFF; DNA: TGTGCCAGCAGTCCATCTAGCGGGAGGGGACAGTTCTTC
J: TRBJ1-2; V: TRBV28; D: NA; size: NA; CDR3: CASFEVIHGYTF; DNA: TGTGCCAGCTTCGAGGTAATTCATGGCTACACCTTC
J: TRBJ2-1; V: TRBV18; D: NA; size: NA; CDR3: CASSPILDNEQFF; DNA: TGTGCCAGCTCACCAATCCTTGACAATGAGCAGTTCTTC
J: TRBJ2-7; V: TRBV5-4; D: NA; size: NA; CDR3: CASSLARLDEQYF; DNA: TGTGCCAGCAGCCTGGCTCGTCTCGACGAGCAGTACTTC
J: TRBJ1-2; V: TRBV2; D: NA; size: few; CDR3: CASSHTRTDLYGYTF; DNA: TGTGCCAGCAGCCATACCAGGACAGACCTCTATGGCTACACCTTC
J: TRBJ1-4; V: TRBV10-1; D: NA; size: NA; CDR3: CASSSGAVGEKLFF; DNA: TGCGCCAGCAGTTCGGGGGCCGTAGGAGAAAAACTGTTTTTT
J: TRBJ2-3; V: TRBV7-9; D: NA; size: NA; CDR3: CASSIVGVNTQYF; DNA: TGTGCCAGCAGCATAGTAGGGGTGAATACGCAGTATTTT
J: TRBJ1-2; V: TRBV18; D: NA; size: NA; CDR3: CASSPTGIRYGYTF; DNA: TGTGCCAGCTCACCAACGGGGATTCGGTATGGCTACACCTTC
J: TRBJ2-1; V: TRBV7-6; D: TRBD2; size: NA; CDR3: CASSHPSRLAGGNEQFF; DNA: TGTGCCAGCAGCCATCCTTCCCGGCTAGCGGGAGGCAATGAGCAGTTCTTC
J: TRBJ1-5; V: TRBV6-5; D: NA; size: NA; CDR3: CASSYSSQLNQPQHF; DNA: TGTGCCAGCAGTTACTCGAGTCAGTTGAATCAGCCCCAGCATTTT
J: TRBJ2-1; V: TRBV9; D: TRBD2; size: NA; CDR3: CASSVRLAGGYNEQFF; DNA: TGTGCCAGCAGCGTAAGGCTAGCGGGTGGGTACAATGAGCAGTTCTTC
J: TRBJ1-5; V: TRBV4-2; D: NA; size: NA; CDR3: CASSQDGLGWSNQPQHF; DNA: TGTGCCAGCAGCCAAGATGGGCTGGGGTGGAGCAATCAGCCCCAGCATTTT
J: TRBJ1-5; V: TRBV6-1; D: NA; size: NA; CDR3: CASRAPYRNQPQHF; DNA: TGTGCCAGCAGAGCCCCCTACAGGAATCAGCCCCAGCATTTT
J: TRBJ2-6; V: TRBV28; D: NA; size: few; CDR3: CASSFGRIRSGANVLTF; DNA: TGTGCCAGCAGTTTCGGCAGGATTCGCTCTGGGGCCAACGTCCTGACTTTC
J: TRBJ1-6; V: TRBV5-1; D: NA; size: NA; CDR3: CASSLGENSPLHF; DNA: TGCGCCAGCAGCTTGGGGGAGAATTCACCCCTCCACTTT
J: TRBJ2-1; V: TRBV30; D: NA; size: NA; CDR3: CAWSVVAGEQFF; DNA: TGTGCCTGGAGTGTAGTGGCGGGGGAGCAGTTCTTC
J: TRBJ1-2; V: TRBV7-3; D: TRBD1; size: NA; CDR3: CASSSGQGVDYGYTF; DNA: TGTGCCAGCAGCTCGGGACAGGGAGTAGACTATGGCTACACCTTC
J: TRBJ1-2; V: TRBV29-1; D: NA; size: NA; CDR3: CRQLYGYTF; DNA: TGCAGGCAACTTTATGGCTACACCTTC
J: TRBJ1-5; V: TRBV2; D: TRBD1; size: NA; CDR3: CASSLDRENQPQHF; DNA: TGTGCCAGCAGTCTAGACAGGGAGAATCAGCCCCAGCATTTT
J: TRBJ2-3; V: TRBV7-3; D: TRBD2; size: NA; CDR3: CASSTLGLAVGNQYF; DNA: TGTGCCAGCAGCACGTTGGGACTAGCGGTTGGGAACCAGTATTTT
J: TRBJ1-5; V: TRBV30; D: NA; size: NA; CDR3: CAWSKGGGQPQHF; DNA: TGTGCCTGGAGTAAGGGGGGCGGCCAGCCCCAGCATTTT
J: TRBJ1-2; V: TRBV18; D: NA; size: NA; CDR3: CASSPPVVNGYTF; DNA: TGTGCCAGCTCACCACCCGTGGTGAATGGCTACACCTTC
J: TRBJ1-1; V: TRBV5-1; D: TRBD1; size: NA; CDR3: CASSLETGVRSEAFF; DNA: TGCGCCAGCAGCTTGGAGACAGGGGTCCGGAGTGAAGCTTTCTTT
J: TRBJ2-3; V: TRBV2; D: NA; size: NA; CDR3: CASSGGAHSTDTQYF; DNA: TGTGCCAGCAGCGGGGGAGCGCATAGCACAGATACGCAGTATTTT
J: TRBJ2-1; V: TRBV13; D: NA; size: NA; CDR3: CASSHLAEQFF; DNA: TGTGCCAGCAGTCATCTAGCGGAGCAGTTCTTC
J: TRBJ2-7; V: TRBV5-1; D: NA; size: NA; CDR3: CASSLEVYGTYEQYF; DNA: TGCGCCAGCAGCTTGGAGGTGTATGGCACCTACGAGCAGTACTTC
J: TRBJ1-6; V: TRBV7-2; D: NA; size: NA; CDR3: CASSFVGTPIRSPLHF; DNA: TGTGCCAGCAGCTTTGTTGGGACACCGATTCGGTCACCCCTCCACTTT
J: TRBJ1-2; V: TRBV5-6; D: NA; size: NA; CDR3: CASSRLSARTPYGYTF; DNA: TGTGCCAGCAGCCGCCTCTCGGCACGTACCCCCTATGGCTACACCTTC
J: TRBJ1-1; V: TRBV5-4; D: NA; size: once; CDR3: CASSLPLTVNTEAFF; DNA: TGTGCCAGCAGCCTCCCACTGACAGTGAACACTGAAGCTTTCTTT
J: TRBJ2-1; V: TRBV11-3; D: TRBD2; size: NA; CDR3: CASSLGVSGRANEQFF; DNA: TGTGCCAGCAGCTTAGGAGTTAGCGGGAGGGCCAATGAGCAGTTCTTC
J: TRBJ1-1; V: TRBV27; D: NA; size: NA; CDR3: CASSLGTGTEAFF; DNA: TGTGCCAGCAGTTTGGGTACGGGAACTGAAGCTTTCTTT
J: TRBJ1-2; V: TRBV5-1; D: NA; size: NA; CDR3: CASSPQWGGSYGYTF; DNA: TGCGCCAGCAGCCCCCAATGGGGGGGCAGCTATGGCTACACCTTC